Listed here are 11 T cell receptor beta chains from one sample, sequenced in a study of blood T cell repertoires in COVID-19. The data were produced by immunoSEQ multiplex PCR, yet TCRdb's version contains in-frame clones alone and is incomplete. The profile covers 250,000 to 400,000 clones, with roughly 90% appearing a single time and roughly 2.9% taken by the ten largest. Sequencing used peripheral blood. These receptors were collected from a woman aged 25-40 years with COVID-19, enrolled during active disease.

V and J are TRBV5-6 and TRBJ2-1, with D tentatively TRBD2 (6 bases). Trimming left V 4 bases short and J 9 bases short, with 14 bases between. This CDR3 contains 13 residues. The germline V gene encodes CDR1 SGHDT and CDR2 YYEEEE. For the CDR3, the DNA is TGTGCCAGCAGCCCCGGGACTTTTACTGAGCAGTTCTTC. It encodes CASSPGTFTEQFF.

The chain couples TRBV29-1 to TRBJ1-3; the D gene is possibly TRBD1 (6 bases). Germline V gene lookup returns CDR1 SQVTM and CDR2 ANQGSEA. Trimming took off 1 base at V and 4 bases at J, with 11 bases between the two ends. The CDR3 length is 14 residues. DNA for the CDR3: TGCAGCGTTGAAGGGGGGCTTTCGGGAAACACCATATATTTT. Translation gives CSVEGGLSGNTIYF.

In nucleotides, the CDR3 is TGTGCCAGTATATCCCCTGTGGGAGGGCTGAACACCGGGGAGCTGTTTTTT. Residues: CASISPVGGLNTGELFF. The chain is built from TRBV19 and TRBJ2-2; TRBD2 matches 7 bases. Germline CDR1 reads LNHDA; CDR2 reads SQIVND (reference sequence). J lost 1 base, V lost 7 bases, and 12 bases had no gene match. The CDR3 totals 17 residues.

This rearrangement joins TRBV4-1 to TRBJ1-5; TRBD1 agrees at 8 bases. This CDR3 comprises 15 residues. Germline V gene data show CDR1 as MGHRA and CDR2 as YSYEKL. V was pared by 1 base and J by 7 bases, with 6 bases of the junction left unmatched. CDR3 bases: TGCGCCAGCAGCCAAGGACAGGGGACGGGCCAGCCCCAGCATTTT. Protein sequence: CASSQGQGTGQPQHF.

The chain carries TRBV3-1 (or the pseudogene TRBV3-2) and TRBJ1-5; 9 bases fit TRBD1. Germline V CDR1 and CDR2: LGHDT, YNNKEL (reference sequence). V shed 4 bases, J shed 1 base, and the junction held 8 bases outside the gene matches. CDR3 length: 17 amino acids. CDR3 bases: TGTGCCAGCAGCCCCGAACAGGACAGGGGAAGCAATCAGCCCCAGCATTTT. Its protein is CASSPEQDRGSNQPQHF.

This clone has just one count. The chain is built from TRBV3-1 (or the pseudogene TRBV3-2) and TRBJ1-5; D perhaps matches TRBD1 (6 bases). This CDR3 contains 16 residues. Germline V lookup: CDR1 LGHDT, CDR2 YNNKEL (reference sequence). Trimming removed 0 bases at V and 5 bases at J, with 14 bases between. CDR3: CASSQDSQGLHQPQHF. The CDR3 coding sequence is TGTGCCAGCAGCCAAGATTCCCAGGGGCTTCATCAGCCCCAGCATTTT.

The J gene is TRBJ1-6, the V gene TRBV2; 8 positions match TRBD1. This CDR3 comprises 16 residues. Germline V gene lookup returns CDR1 SNHLY and CDR2 FYNNEI. The V and J ends lost 2 bases and 7 bases, in that order; junction bases with no gene match: 7. CDR3 sequence (DNA): TGTGCCAGCAGTGAACGGCAGGGGGCAAGCAATTCACCCCTCCACTTT. Protein sequence: CASSERQGASNSPLHF.

The CDR3 loop reads CASSLDLRSYEQYF. CDR3 in DNA: TGTGCCAGCAGCTTGGACTTGCGGTCCTACGAGCAGTACTTC. The rearrangement links TRBV5-4 to TRBJ2-7; D ambiguous. Germline V CDR1 and CDR2: SGHNT, YYREEE (reference sequence). This CDR3 is 14 amino acids long. Trimming removed 0 bases at V and 1 base at J, with 8 bases between.

The chain uses TRBV5-1 and TRBJ1-6; no definite D call. Germline V gives CDR1 SGHRS, CDR2 YFSETQ. Trimming removed 0 bases at V and 5 bases at J, with 9 bases between. This CDR3 contains 15 residues. CDR3 protein: CASSLVFGDNSPLHF. The CDR3 DNA is TGCGCCAGCAGCTTGGTCTTCGGGGATAATTCACCCCTCCACTTT.

This chain uses TRBV19 with TRBJ1-6; 10 positions match TRBD1. With V trimmed by 5 bases and J by 9 bases, 4 bases remained unmatched. This CDR3 spans 14 amino acids. Germline-derived CDR1 and CDR2 are LNHDA and SQIVND (reference sequence). In nucleotides, the CDR3 is TGTGCCAGTAGTGGACAGGGGGAAGGTTCACCCCTCCACTTT. Encoded protein: CASSGQGEGSPLHF.

In this sample, this clone turned up a few times. V and J are TRBV28 and TRBJ1-5, with D tentatively TRBD1 (6 bases). CDR1 and CDR2 (germline): MDHEN, SYDVKM. There are 14 residues in the CDR3. Trimming shortened V by 11 bases and J by 4 bases, and 18 bases separated the two germline ends. CDR3 DNA sequence: TGTGCCGCATCCAGGGGCCCCGTTAATCAGCCCCAGCATTTT. Translated: CAASRGPVNQPQHF. The full variable domain, its missing parts supplied by reference TRBV28 and TRBJ1-5, is DVKVTQSSRYLVKRTGEKVFLECVQDMDHENMFWYRQDPGLGLRLIYFSYDVKMKEKGDIPEGYSVSREKKERFSLILESASTNQTSMYLCAASRGPVNQPQHFGDGTRLSIL.